One sample yielded the 11 T cell receptor beta chains listed below, sequenced in a study of T cell changes during pregnancy in multiple sclerosis. Sequencing was performed with immunoSEQ multiplex PCR; in TCRdb, only in-frame clones are kept and a portion is missing. The sample contains around 70,000 clones, roughly 90% of which appear only once. Source: peripheral blood, taken in the first trimester of pregnancy. These receptors came from a female donor in good health, enrolled as a control in a pregnancy study.

The CDR3: CASSFTLGLAGEADTQYF. The CDR3 DNA reads as TGTGCCAGCAGCTTTACACTTGGACTAGCGGGAGAAGCAGATACGCAGTATTTT. This chain uses TRBV7-9 with TRBJ2-3; 13 nucleotides match TRBD2. V trimming: 3 bases; J trimming: 4 bases; junction bases outside the gene matches: 10. The CDR3 contains 18 residues. Germline lookup yields CDR1 SEHNR and CDR2 FQNEAQ (reference sequence).

The chain employs TRBV5-1 and TRBJ2-3; D not certain. The CDR3 totals 12 residues. Germline CDR1 reads SGHRS; CDR2 reads YFSETQ. The V end was cut by 4 bases, the J end by 0 bases, with 3 bases between. CDR3 sequence: CASSQSTDTQYF. CDR3 DNA: TGCGCCAGCAGCCAAAGCACAGATACGCAGTATTTT.

V and J are TRBV28 and TRBJ2-7, with D uncertain. The CDR3 sequence is 12 residues long. Trimming took off 8 bases at V and 7 bases at J, with 15 bases between the two ends. The germline gives CDR1 MDHEN, CDR2 SYDVKM. Here the CDR3 DNA reads TGTGCCAGCCGTGACAATCGGATGGAGCAGTACTTC. Encoded protein: CASRDNRMEQYF. The whole variable domain, filled in from reference TRBV28 and TRBJ2-7, reads DVKVTQSSRYLVKRTGEKVFLECVQDMDHENMFWYRQDPGLGLRLIYFSYDVKMKEKGDIPEGYSVSREKKERFSLILESASTNQTSMYLCASRDNRMEQYFGPGTRLTVT.

The chain has TRBV4-1 and TRBJ1-2, with 11 nucleotides matching TRBD1. The trim removed 5 bases at V and 8 bases at J, leaving 4 bases unmatched. The CDR3 totals 13 residues. Germline lookup yields CDR1 MGHRA and CDR2 YSYEKL. The CDR3 region is CASSYGTGGGYTF. CDR3 nucleotide sequence: TGCGCCAGCAGCTACGGGACAGGGGGGGGCTACACCTTC.

The chain links TRBV27 to TRBJ2-1; a possible D gene is TRBD2 (5 bases). V lost 5 bases and J lost 4, with 6 bases in between. The CDR3 extends over 12 amino acids. Per germline, CDR1 MNHEY and CDR2 SMNVEV (reference sequence). The CDR3 nucleotides read TGTGCCAGCAGTGGGAGTTACAATGAGCAGTTCTTC. Translated, it gives CASSGSYNEQFF.

The chain links TRBV19 to TRBJ2-1, with TRBD2 matching 13 bases. V trimming: 6 bases; J trimming: 8 bases; junction bases outside the gene matches: 7. The CDR3 is made up of 15 amino acids. Germline V gene sequence: CDR1 LNHDA, CDR2 SQIVND (reference sequence). This CDR3 is CASRKTSGRADEQFF. CDR3 nucleotides: TGTGCCAGTAGGAAAACTAGCGGGAGGGCCGATGAGCAGTTCTTC.

V gene TRBV29-1 combines with J gene TRBJ2-1, with 10 bases lining up with TRBD2. CDR1 and CDR2 (germline): SQVTM, ANQGSEA. The CDR3 has 15 residues. Losses at the gene ends were 6 bases for V and 3 bases for J; bases not matched to a gene: 8. CDR3 amino acids: CSVPLAGGLYNEQFF. CDR3 DNA sequence: TGCAGCGTCCCTTTAGCGGGAGGCCTCTACAATGAGCAGTTCTTC.

DNA of the CDR3: TGTGCCAGCGGGAGCGGGAGGGCTTCCTACAATGAGCAGTTCTTC. Amino acid sequence: CASGSGRASYNEQFF. The chain combines TRBV6-1 with TRBJ2-1, with 10 bases lining up with TRBD2. Germline-derived CDR1 and CDR2 are MNHNS and SASEGT. The CDR3 sequence is 15 residues long. J lost 1 base, V lost 8 bases, and 5 bases had no gene match.

The chain joins TRBV28 to TRBJ2-3; TRBD2 matches at 7 bases. CDR3 length: 15 amino acids. Germline CDR1 MDHEN, CDR2 SYDVKM. V shed 5 bases and J 6 bases; nucleotides not matched to a gene: 11. CDR3 amino acids: CASSQTTAGGDTQYF. CDR3 bases: TGTGCCAGCAGTCAGACTACCGCCGGGGGGGATACGCAGTATTTT. The variable domain in full, with the rest retrieved from reference TRBV28 and TRBJ2-3, is DVKVTQSSRYLVKRTGEKVFLECVQDMDHENMFWYRQDPGLGLRLIYFSYDVKMKEKGDIPEGYSVSREKKERFSLILESASTNQTSMYLCASSQTTAGGDTQYFGPGTRLTVL.

This clone was seen once. The CDR3 sequence: CASSTQGLAGVETQYF. CDR3 in DNA: TGTGCCAGCAGTACTCAGGGACTAGCGGGAGTAGAGACCCAGTACTTC. This rearrangement joins TRBV28 to TRBJ2-5; 14 bases match TRBD2. The CDR3 has 16 residues. Losses at the gene ends were 5 bases for V and 4 bases for J; bases not matched to a gene: 6. Germline V CDR1 and CDR2: MDHEN, SYDVKM.

This clone came up once. This chain links TRBV4-1 with TRBJ1-5; D might be TRBD1 (6 bases). CDR1 is MGHRA and CDR2 is YSYEKL in the germline V gene. This CDR3 spans 15 amino acids. The V gene lost 0 bases and the J gene lost 9 bases, with 15 bases spanning the gap. The CDR3 sequence: CASSQDGAGEAPQHF. DNA of the CDR3: TGCGCCAGCAGCCAAGATGGGGCAGGGGAAGCGCCCCAGCATTTT.